This T cell receptor (beta chain) was retrieved from a study of T-cell reconstitution after alpha-beta-depleted transplantation in children. Unique molecular identifiers were built into the TCRbeta library. Each CDR3 protein gets one entry after TCRdb re-called the PCR reads with MiXCR. The table includes roughly 160,000 distinct CDR3 sequences, around 10% detected once. A note on this clonotype: Its antigen remains unknown.

The study's findings and limits: Surviving recipient cells, namely T cells and thymic progenitors, were the source of high day-60 TCRbeta diversity in some patients. Alpha-beta T cells present about two months after transplant were reported to originate from several hundred expanded graft clones. One year after transplant, T-cell counts and diversity came mostly from newly produced T cells.

The source of this sequence is a boy aged 2 to 10 with acute myeloid leukemia, due to receive a stem cell transplant. The source was PBMCs, collected before TCRalphabeta/CD19-depleted stem cell transplant.

The CDR3 DNA is TGTGCCAGCCTTCTTCGGGCATCTGGAAACACCATATATTTT. It yields the protein CASLLRASGNTIYF. This chain joins TRBV7-9 and TRBJ1-3; D gene ambiguous. Trimming removed 8 bases from V and 1 base from J, with 12 bases in between. Germline values: CDR1 SEHNR, CDR2 FQNEAQ (reference sequence). The CDR3 consists of 14 residues.